A selection of T cell receptor beta chains follows, all from one sample in a study of T-cell reconstitution after alpha-beta-depleted transplantation in children. TCRdb ran MiXCR on the PCR reads and lists one entry per CDR3 protein. This table has approximately 520,000 distinct CDR3 sequences, about 10% appearing once. The sample consisted of PBMCs, mostly from graft donor cells, taken 180 days after TCRalphabeta/CD19-depleted stem cell transplant. The receptors here all came from a female patient aged 2-15 years who had a stem cell transplant for aplastic anemia, so the T cells may come from the graft donor. Both conserved end residues are part of each CDR3. Each record gives: D gene, V gene, clone size, J gene, CDR3 DNA, CDR3 protein. A D gene is named only where the DNA matches it firmly. Size is stated for part of the rows, as once, few or many counts, or as a class when the clone is expanded.

d_call: NA; v_call: TRBV11-2; clone_size: NA; j_call: TRBJ2-3; cdr3_nt: TGTGCCAGCAGCCCCCTGTCAGGGAGCAGTGATACGCAGTATTTT; cdr3_aa: CASSPLSGSSDTQYF
d_call: NA; v_call: TRBV12-3/TRBV12-4; clone_size: once; j_call: TRBJ1-2; cdr3_nt: TGTGCCAGCAGTTTACAGGGGAGTGGCTACACCTTC; cdr3_aa: CASSLQGSGYTF
d_call: TRBD2; v_call: TRBV27; clone_size: few; j_call: TRBJ2-1; cdr3_nt: TGTGCCAGCAGTTTATTGGGACTAGCGGGAGACTACAATGAGCAGTTCTTC; cdr3_aa: CASSLLGLAGDYNEQFF
d_call: TRBD2; v_call: TRBV7-8; clone_size: NA; j_call: TRBJ2-5; cdr3_nt: TGTGCCAGCAGCCCGTGGACTAGCGGGTGGGGTGAGGCCCAGTACTTC; cdr3_aa: CASSPWTSGWGEAQYF
d_call: NA; v_call: TRBV9; clone_size: NA; j_call: TRBJ2-3; cdr3_nt: TGTGCCAGCAGCGCCAGAAGCAAGAGGGGAGGAGGTGGCACAGATACGCAGTATTTT; cdr3_aa: CASSARSKRGGGGTDTQYF
d_call: TRBD1; v_call: TRBV6-1; clone_size: NA; j_call: TRBJ2-5; cdr3_nt: TGTGCCAGCAGTGGCCGACAGGGGTTGAAGGAGACCCAGTACTTC; cdr3_aa: CASSGRQGLKETQYF
d_call: NA; v_call: TRBV18; clone_size: many; j_call: TRBJ2-5; cdr3_nt: TGTGCCAGCTCACCTACGGGGCAAGAGACCCAGTACTTC; cdr3_aa: CASSPTGQETQYF
d_call: NA; v_call: TRBV7-2; clone_size: few; j_call: TRBJ2-5; cdr3_nt: TGTGCCAGCAGCTTAGGTTCCTTAGTAGCGTCCCAAGAGACCCAGTACTTC; cdr3_aa: CASSLGSLVASQETQYF
d_call: TRBD2; v_call: TRBV29-1; clone_size: few; j_call: TRBJ2-7; cdr3_nt: TGCAGCGTTGAAGATCGGGCGGGAGATGACGAGCAGTACTTC; cdr3_aa: CSVEDRAGDDEQYF
d_call: NA; v_call: TRBV12-3/TRBV12-4; clone_size: NA; j_call: TRBJ1-2; cdr3_nt: TGTGCCAGCGGTGGGACACCCGTCAATGGCTACACCTTC; cdr3_aa: CASGGTPVNGYTF
d_call: NA; v_call: TRBV7-9; clone_size: few; j_call: TRBJ2-3; cdr3_nt: TGTGCCAGCAGCCCGCGGGGCAGACCTTTCACAGATACGCAGTATTTT; cdr3_aa: CASSPRGRPFTDTQYF
d_call: NA; v_call: TRBV10-3; clone_size: many; j_call: TRBJ2-2; cdr3_nt: TGTGCCATCAGTGAGCCCCTGACCGGGCACCGCACCGGGGAGCTGTTTTTT; cdr3_aa: CAISEPLTGHRTGELFF
d_call: TRBD1; v_call: TRBV20-1; clone_size: many; j_call: TRBJ1-2; cdr3_nt: TGCAGTGCTAGTAGACAGGGTGTCGATGGCTACACCTTC; cdr3_aa: CSASRQGVDGYTF
d_call: NA; v_call: TRBV5-6; clone_size: few; j_call: TRBJ2-1; cdr3_nt: TGTGCCAGCAGCTCGCAAGGCTTTTCTACCTACAATGAGCAGTTCTTC; cdr3_aa: CASSSQGFSTYNEQFF
d_call: NA; v_call: TRBV11-2; clone_size: NA; j_call: TRBJ2-7; cdr3_nt: TGTGCCAGCAGCCAAATACAGGGTTACGAGCAGTACTTC; cdr3_aa: CASSQIQGYEQYF
d_call: NA; v_call: TRBV5-1; clone_size: few; j_call: TRBJ2-2; cdr3_nt: TGCGCCAGCATCCGAGCCTTTAGCGAGGAGCTGTTTTTT; cdr3_aa: CASIRAFSEELFF
d_call: NA; v_call: TRBV11-2; clone_size: NA; j_call: TRBJ1-3; cdr3_nt: TGTGCCAGCAGACGGAGACAGGCGACTGGAAACACCATATATTTT; cdr3_aa: CASRRRQATGNTIYF
d_call: NA; v_call: TRBV11-2; clone_size: NA; j_call: TRBJ2-6; cdr3_nt: TGTGCCAGCAGCTTTGCAGGGAGACCCTCTGGGGCCAACGTCCTGACTTTC; cdr3_aa: CASSFAGRPSGANVLTF
d_call: TRBD1; v_call: TRBV7-8; clone_size: NA; j_call: TRBJ1-5; cdr3_nt: TGTGCCAGCAGCTTATGGGGCAGGGGGCTCGAGAGCAATCAGCCCCAGCATTTT; cdr3_aa: CASSLWGRGLESNQPQHF
d_call: TRBD1; v_call: TRBV15; clone_size: many; j_call: TRBJ1-1; cdr3_nt: TGTGCCACCAGCAGTGACAGGGGTCCCGACACTGAAGCTTTCTTT; cdr3_aa: CATSSDRGPDTEAFF
d_call: NA; v_call: TRBV3-1; clone_size: NA; j_call: TRBJ1-6; cdr3_nt: TGTGCCTCCTGTGTGGCCTTCTCGGTCAATAATTCACCCCTCCACTTT; cdr3_aa: CASCVAFSVNNSPLHF
d_call: NA; v_call: TRBV19; clone_size: NA; j_call: TRBJ2-1; cdr3_nt: TGTGCCAGTAGTACCGGGGGGCCGGACAATGAGCAGTTCTTC; cdr3_aa: CASSTGGPDNEQFF
d_call: NA; v_call: TRBV25-1; clone_size: few; j_call: TRBJ2-3; cdr3_nt: TGTGCCAGCACGTTGGCGTATGGCACAGATACGCAGTATTTT; cdr3_aa: CASTLAYGTDTQYF
d_call: NA; v_call: TRBV7-3; clone_size: NA; j_call: TRBJ2-1; cdr3_nt: TGTGCCAGCATTCGGACCAGGGGCAGAGGGGCTATTGAGCAGTTCTTC; cdr3_aa: CASIRTRGRGAIEQFF
d_call: TRBD2; v_call: TRBV5-5; clone_size: few; j_call: TRBJ2-7; cdr3_nt: TGTGCCAGCAGCTCCACCGGGACTAGCGGTAACTACGAGCAGTACTTC; cdr3_aa: CASSSTGTSGNYEQYF
d_call: NA; v_call: TRBV29-1; clone_size: many; j_call: TRBJ2-5; cdr3_nt: TGCAGCGTTGGGCGGATGGGGCGGGAAGAGACCCAGTACTTC; cdr3_aa: CSVGRMGREETQYF
d_call: TRBD1; v_call: TRBV3-1; clone_size: many; j_call: TRBJ1-5; cdr3_nt: TGTGCCAGCAGCCAAGGGGACAGTAATCAGCCCCAGCATTTT; cdr3_aa: CASSQGDSNQPQHF
d_call: NA; v_call: TRBV20-1; clone_size: many; j_call: TRBJ2-1; cdr3_nt: TGCAGTGCTAGAGAACCGGGCCTCAAGCGGGTCTATGAGCAGTTCTTC; cdr3_aa: CSAREPGLKRVYEQFF
d_call: TRBD2; v_call: TRBV5-1; clone_size: many; j_call: TRBJ2-3; cdr3_nt: TGCGCCAGCAGCTTCGAGCGGGAGTACAGCACAGATACGCAGTATTTT; cdr3_aa: CASSFEREYSTDTQYF
d_call: NA; v_call: TRBV5-1; clone_size: many; j_call: TRBJ2-7; cdr3_nt: TGCGCCAGCAGCTTGGAGGGCCGCTACGAGCAGTACTTC; cdr3_aa: CASSLEGRYEQYF
d_call: TRBD1; v_call: TRBV7-7; clone_size: NA; j_call: TRBJ2-3; cdr3_nt: TGTGCCAGCAGCCAGGGGACAGCTTCCACAGATACGCAGTATTTT; cdr3_aa: CASSQGTASTDTQYF
d_call: NA; v_call: TRBV3-1; clone_size: few; j_call: TRBJ2-5; cdr3_nt: TGTGCCAGCAGCCAAGAAGGCGGGTGGTGGCTAGAAGAGACCCAGTACTTC; cdr3_aa: CASSQEGGWWLEETQYF
d_call: TRBD2; v_call: TRBV7-2; clone_size: few; j_call: TRBJ2-7; cdr3_nt: TGTGCCAGCAGCTCCCTGACTAGCGGGGGACTCTACGAGCAGTACTTC; cdr3_aa: CASSSLTSGGLYEQYF
d_call: TRBD2; v_call: TRBV20-1; clone_size: many; j_call: TRBJ2-7; cdr3_nt: TGCAGTATAAAGCGGGACTACGAGCAGTACTTC; cdr3_aa: CSIKRDYEQYF
d_call: TRBD1; v_call: TRBV7-9; clone_size: few; j_call: TRBJ2-5; cdr3_nt: TGTGCCAGCAGCGGACAGGGGGACGAGACCCAGTACTTC; cdr3_aa: CASSGQGDETQYF
d_call: NA; v_call: TRBV6-5; clone_size: NA; j_call: TRBJ1-4; cdr3_nt: TGTGCCAGCAGTTACCGCGGACAGTCTAATGAAAAACTGTTTTTT; cdr3_aa: CASSYRGQSNEKLFF
d_call: TRBD1; v_call: TRBV29-1; clone_size: NA; j_call: TRBJ2-7; cdr3_nt: TGCAGCGTGGGGACAGGGGGTCGCTACGAGCAGTACTTC; cdr3_aa: CSVGTGGRYEQYF
d_call: NA; v_call: TRBV5-1; clone_size: many; j_call: TRBJ2-2; cdr3_nt: TGCGCCAGCAGCTTGGTTCCCGGACTGGATAACACCGGGGAGCTGTTTTTT; cdr3_aa: CASSLVPGLDNTGELFF
d_call: NA; v_call: TRBV16; clone_size: NA; j_call: TRBJ2-1; cdr3_nt: TGTGCCAGCAGCCAATCGGCCAGGGGCGACAATGAGCAGTTCTTC; cdr3_aa: CASSQSARGDNEQFF
d_call: NA; v_call: TRBV4-1; clone_size: few; j_call: TRBJ1-1; cdr3_nt: TGCGCCAGCAGCCGTAGTCCGTGGAAGGACACTGAAGCTTTCTTT; cdr3_aa: CASSRSPWKDTEAFF
d_call: NA; v_call: TRBV24-1; clone_size: few; j_call: TRBJ2-2; cdr3_nt: TGTGCCACCCGAGGGAGTGGCACCGGGGAGCTGTTTTTT; cdr3_aa: CATRGSGTGELFF
d_call: NA; v_call: TRBV6-6; clone_size: few; j_call: TRBJ1-5; cdr3_nt: TGTGCCAGCAGTTACAACAGAAATCAGCCCCAGCATTTT; cdr3_aa: CASSYNRNQPQHF